This T cell receptor beta chain was profiled in a study of patients and donors after allogeneic stem cell transplantation. A single record per CDR3 protein comes from TCRdb applying MiXCR to the RT-PCR reads. The sample carries some 880,000 distinct CDR3 sequences, approximately 19% recorded once. The CDR3 has 13 amino acids. The germline V and J ends were trimmed by 3 bases and 6 bases, with 13 bases remaining between them. Germline V gene lookup returns CDR1 SGDLS and CDR2 YYNGEE. The clonotype comes from a human donor who was either an allogeneic HSCT recipient or a stem cell or donor lymphocyte infusion donor (not recorded which). It is not recorded whose cells these are; they may come from a transplant donor. The rearrangement links TRBV9 to TRBJ2-7; D might be TRBD1 (6 bases). The sample taken for sequencing was blood, either unsorted or a sorted T cell fraction (not recorded which). CDR3 residues: CASSAPQGSEQYF. CDR3 DNA sequence: TGTGCCAGCAGCGCTCCACAGGGCTCCGAGCAGTACTTC.